Listed here are 31 T cell receptor beta chains from one sample, sequenced in a study of T cells after yellow fever vaccination (dated by TCRdb to between 2019 and 2020). Preparation of the library involved 5' RACE. Sequencing relied on an Illumina HiSeq 2500. TCRdb passed the public sequencing reads through fastp at Q25 and MiXCR, retaining productive beta sequences. Rows are unified per CDR3 protein, each entry keeping the most common DNA and genes. This sample lists approximately 300,000 distinct CDR3 sequences; 10% to 15% were detected once. The ten most abundant clones make up roughly 0.5% of the sample. The treatment or condition tag for this specimen amounts to: live attenuated yellow fever vaccine strain. This specimen was CD4+ T cells sorted from PBMCs, taken 45 days after the yellow fever booster vaccination. The receptors come from a man aged 25-40 years who received the YFV17D yellow fever vaccine.

V usage is TRBV6-6 and J usage is TRBJ1-5; D is undetermined. Germline CDR1 and CDR2: MNHNY and SVGAGI (reference sequence). The CDR3 length is 11 residues. Trimming pared 6 bases from V and 9 bases from J, leaving 9 bases between. The CDR3 loop is CASRREWPQHF. As DNA, the CDR3 is TGTGCCAGCAGGCGGGAGTGGCCCCAGCATTTT.

This chain connects TRBV10-3 to TRBJ1-5, with D unresolved. The CDR3 spans 13 residues. Per the germline V gene, CDR1 is ENHRY and CDR2 is SYGVKD. V was cut by 2 bases and J by 7 bases, with 9 bases left in between. The CDR3 DNA reads TGTGCCATCAGTGAGGCGAGGGAACAGCCCCAGCATTTT. Translated: CAISEAREQPQHF.

This chain connects TRBV27 to TRBJ2-5; maybe TRBD2 (6 bases). In germline, CDR1 is MNHEY, CDR2 SMNVEV (reference sequence). CDR3 length: 17 residues. The V end was cut by 2 bases, the J end by 3 bases, with 19 bases between. In DNA, the CDR3 is TGTGCCAGCAGTTTAAACCTACTAGAAGCGGGTGAAGAGACCCAGTACTTC. Encoded protein: CASSLNLLEAGEETQYF.

The V gene is TRBV5-1, the J gene TRBJ2-3; 8 bases line up with TRBD2. This CDR3 contains 17 residues. Germline V gene lookup returns CDR1 SGHRS and CDR2 YFSETQ. J gave up 1 base and V 4 bases, and 11 bases lay outside the gene matches. The CDR3 here is CASSPGRLAGGTDTQYF. CDR3 in DNA: TGCGCCAGCAGCCCGGGCCGTCTAGCGGGTGGCACAGATACGCAGTATTTT.

This clonotype was counted only a few times. For the CDR3, the DNA is TGTGCCAGCAGTATCCAGGGGGCCTATTCACCCCTCCACTTT. As protein: CASSIQGAYSPLHF. This chain connects TRBV12-3 or TRBV12-4 to TRBJ1-6, with TRBD1 identical over 8 bases. After removal of 5 bases from V and 8 bases from J, the junction contained 5 bases not matched to a gene. The CDR3 length is 14 residues.

This clonotype showed up just a few times. The CDR3: CASSSGTSVQETQYF. The DNA for the CDR3 is TGTGCCAGCAGCTCCGGGACTAGCGTTCAAGAGACCCAGTACTTC. The chain has TRBV7-9 and TRBJ2-5, with 10 bases identical to TRBD2. Trimming took 4 bases from V and 2 from J; bases not matched to a gene: 4. The CDR3 runs 15 residues. The germline CDR1 and CDR2 sequences are SEHNR and FQNEAQ (reference sequence).

This chain connects TRBV4-1 to TRBJ2-5; D is uncertain. The V and J ends lost 1 base and 2 bases respectively, with 8 bases between them. This CDR3 spans 14 amino acids. The V gene's germline CDR1 is MGHRA and CDR2 YSYEKL. For the CDR3, the DNA is TGCGCCAGCAGCCAAGTAACCAGACAAGAGACCCAGTACTTC. The encoded protein is CASSQVTRQETQYF.

This clonotype has at least ten counts. The chain combines TRBV4-2 with TRBJ2-2; maybe TRBD1 (6 bases). The germline V gene has CDR1 LGHNA and CDR2 YNFKEQ. This CDR3 is built from 15 residues. Trimming removed 5 bases from V and 0 bases from J, with 10 bases in between. CDR3 nucleotide sequence: TGTGCCAGCAGCTATTCAGGGGCGAACACCGGGGAGCTGTTTTTT. Residues: CASSYSGANTGELFF.

This clonotype occurred a few times. The chain combines TRBV30 with TRBJ2-3; D may be TRBD2 (6 bases). The germline V and J ends were trimmed by 0 bases and 5 bases, with 15 bases remaining between them. The V gene's germline CDR1 is GTSNPN and CDR2 SVGIG (reference sequence). The CDR3 spans 15 residues. The CDR3 spells CAWSVRERAQDTQYF. The CDR3 DNA reads TGTGCCTGGAGTGTACGGGAGCGAGCGCAAGATACGCAGTATTTT.

The V and J genes are TRBV5-6 and TRBJ2-3, with TRBD2 matching over 7 bases. V lost 2 bases, J lost 0 bases, and 12 bases stayed unmatched. From germline, CDR1 is SGHDT and CDR2 YYEEEE. This CDR3 is 18 amino acids long. The CDR3 DNA reads as TGTGCCAGCAGCTTCCAACTAACTAGCGCCACTAGCACAGATACGCAGTATTTT. It encodes CASSFQLTSATSTDTQYF.

This clonotype has at least ten counts. The J gene is TRBJ2-1, the V gene TRBV5-1; D not certain. There are 12 residues in the CDR3. In germline, CDR1 is SGHRS, CDR2 YFSETQ. V was cut by 5 bases and J by 5 bases, with 8 bases left in between. The CDR3 nucleotides are TGCGCCAGCAGGGTTGGGCACAATGAGCAGTTCTTC. Amino acids: CASRVGHNEQFF. Using reference TRBV5-1 and TRBJ2-1 for the parts outside the CDR3, the full variable domain is KAGVTQTPRYLIKTRGQQVTLSCSPISGHRSVSWYQQTPGQGLQFLFEYFSETQRNKGNFPGRFSGRQFSNSRSEMNVSTLELGDSALYLCASRVGHNEQFFGPGTRLTVL.

J is TRBJ1-3 and V is TRBV4-3; TRBD1 matches 9 bases. CDR1 LGHNA and CDR2 YSLEER come from the germline V gene. The CDR3 is 16 amino acids. The ends lost 3 bases at V and 0 bases at J; junction bases unmatched: 3. The chain's CDR3 is CASSHTGGSSGNTIYF. The CDR3 DNA sequence: TGCGCCAGCAGCCACACAGGGGGCAGCTCTGGAAACACCATATATTTT.

This clonotype has more than one count but fewer than ten. The chain employs TRBV28 and TRBJ2-7; D gene uncertain. The CDR3 is made up of 17 amino acids. The V end was cut by 5 bases, the J end by 1 base, with 21 bases between. Germline assignment: CDR1 MDHEN and CDR2 SYDVKM. Written as DNA, the CDR3 is TGTGCCAGCAGTCTTACCCTGGGCAGCCGAAATTCCTACGAGCAGTACTTC. Residues: CASSLTLGSRNSYEQYF.

This clonotype has just a few counts. V and J are TRBV6-2 or TRBV6-3 and TRBJ2-6, with D possibly being TRBD2 (6 bases). CDR1 and CDR2 from the germline V gene are MNHEY and SVGEGT. V lost 1 base and J 0 bases, leaving 7 bases between the germline ends. The CDR3 spans 16 residues. The CDR3 DNA sequence: TGTGCCAGCAGTTACTTCGGGAGCTCTGGGGCCAACGTCCTGACTTTC. The encoded protein is CASSYFGSSGANVLTF.

V is TRBV12-3 or TRBV12-4 and J is TRBJ1-1; D uncertain. The CDR3 loop spans 14 amino acids. The V end lost 6 bases, the J end lost 5 bases, and 16 bases lay between the germline ends. CDR3 sequence: CASRTSGFLTEAFF. CDR3 DNA: TGTGCCAGCAGGACGTCGGGGTTCTTAACTGAAGCTTTCTTT.

This clonotype was found a few times. V and J are TRBV20-1 and TRBJ2-3; the D is unclear. This CDR3 has 13 residues. The V end lost 4 bases, the J end lost 4 bases, and 12 bases lay between the germline ends. Per germline, CDR1 DFQATT and CDR2 SNEGSKA (reference sequence). The CDR3 protein is CSATPLGPDTQYF. CDR3 DNA: TGCAGTGCTACCCCTCTAGGGCCAGATACGCAGTATTTT.

A few counts support this clonotype. J is TRBJ2-4 and V is TRBV5-1; 8 nucleotides line up with TRBD2. The CDR3 extends over 14 amino acids. From germline, CDR1 is SGHRS and CDR2 YFSETQ. Losses at the gene ends were 4 bases for V and 8 bases for J; bases not matched to a gene: 8. The CDR3 is CASSAGLDVDIQYF. CDR3 in DNA: TGCGCCAGCAGCGCGGGACTAGATGTGGACATTCAGTACTTC.

This clonotype appeared a few times. The chain employs TRBV3-1 and TRBJ1-1, with D uncertain. The germline gives CDR1 LGHDT, CDR2 YNNKEL (reference sequence). The CDR3 runs to 15 residues. V was trimmed by 2 bases and J by 3 bases, leaving 13 bases between them. The CDR3 region has the DNA TGTGCCAGCAGCCAAAATCCGGGGTCGGACACTGAAGCTTTCTTT. This sequence encodes CASSQNPGSDTEAFF.

This clonotype was counted a few times. The J gene is TRBJ2-2, the V gene TRBV6-1; TRBD1 is a possible D gene (6 bases). Germline V gene data show CDR1 as MNHNS and CDR2 as SASEGT. The CDR3 runs to 15 residues. The germline V and J ends were trimmed by 5 bases and 0 bases, with 10 bases remaining between them. The CDR3 DNA sequence: TGTGCCAGCAGTCGGGACACTTCGAACACCGGGGAGCTGTTTTTT. This codes for CASSRDTSNTGELFF.

This clonotype was seen a handful of times. The rearrangement links TRBV2 to TRBJ1-4; D unclear. Germline assignment: CDR1 SNHLY and CDR2 FYNNEI. The CDR3 contains 14 residues. V shed 1 base and J shed 4 bases, with 7 bases lying between them. CDR3 region: CASSEGRFNEKLFF. CDR3 nucleotides: TGTGCCAGCAGTGAAGGTCGGTTTAATGAAAAACTGTTTTTT.

The rearrangement uses TRBV30 and TRBJ2-1; D is unclear. This CDR3 comprises 15 residues. V lost 0 bases, J lost 0 bases, and 9 bases lay in between. Looked up from germline, CDR1 is GTSNPN and CDR2 is SVGIG (reference sequence). Here the CDR3 DNA reads TGTGCCTGGAGTGTTACCCTAAGCTCCTACAATGAGCAGTTCTTC. As protein: CAWSVTLSSYNEQFF.

This clonotype has a handful of counts. The chain recombines TRBV7-9 with TRBJ2-7; no clear D. The CDR3 totals 13 residues. The V and J ends lost 6 bases and 3 bases respectively, with 12 bases between them. Germline values: CDR1 SEHNR, CDR2 FQNEAQ (reference sequence). For the CDR3, the DNA is TGTGCCAGCAGTTTCGACATATACTACGAGCAGTACTTC. Protein product: CASSFDIYYEQYF.

This clonotype was detected a few times. V is TRBV6-5 and J is TRBJ2-5, with TRBD2 matching 7 bases. V gave up 4 bases and J gave up 1 base; unmatched junction bases: 9. CDR3 size: 16 residues. Germline CDR1 and CDR2: MNHEY and SVGAGI. The CDR3 bases are TGTGCCAGCAGTTTCGGACTAGGAACGGGCCAAGAGACCCAGTACTTC. It is translated as CASSFGLGTGQETQYF.

The chain employs TRBV9 and TRBJ2-7; possible D gene TRBD1, 5 bases. V was pared by 0 bases and J by 5 bases, with 15 bases between. This CDR3 is 15 amino acids long. Germline assignment: CDR1 SGDLS and CDR2 YYNGEE. The DNA of the CDR3 is TGTGCCAGCAGCGTAGGGACAAGGACCATAGACGAGCAGTACTTC. Protein: CASSVGTRTIDEQYF.

The J gene is TRBJ2-5, the V gene TRBV7-9; 9 positions match TRBD1. The CDR3 has 15 amino acids. The J segment lost 4 bases and the V segment lost 5 bases, leaving 8 bases of the junction unmatched. Germline-derived CDR1 and CDR2 are SEHNR and FQNEAQ (reference sequence). CDR3 nucleotide sequence: TGTGCCAGCAGCCGGACAGGGGCCGGCGGAGAGACCCAGTACTTC. Translated, it gives CASSRTGAGGETQYF.

This clonotype has at least ten counts. The gene calls are TRBV29-1 and TRBJ2-3; TRBD1 might be the D (7 bases). The CDR3 is 13 residues long. V was clipped by 7 bases and J by 5 bases, with 16 bases between them. Germline V lookup: CDR1 SQVTM, CDR2 ANQGSEA. This CDR3 is CSDVRGRGDTQYF. CDR3 DNA: TGCAGCGACGTGAGGGGGCGGGGAGATACGCAGTATTTT.

As regards this clonotype: No DNA is shown, since the ends of the CDR3 on it are uncertain; the CDR3 is the one TCRdb lists. This sequence joins TRBV27 and TRBJ2-1; TRBD2 is the table's D call and was not checked against the DNA. The germline V gene encodes CDR1 MNHEY and CDR2 SMNVEV (reference sequence). The CDR3 spans 13 amino acids, including both terminal residues. This CDR3 is CASSRDFGNEQFF.

The chain employs TRBV14 and TRBJ2-1; no firm D call. This CDR3 has 12 residues. Germline-derived CDR1 and CDR2 are SGHDN and FVKESK. Deletions cut 1 base from V and 13 bases from J, with 11 bases between. DNA of the CDR3: TGTGCCAGCAGCCAAGGGTGGAGCGTCCAGTTCTTC. Amino acids: CASSQGWSVQFF.

The CDR3 DNA reads TGTGCCAGCAGTTACTCGACAGGGGTACGGGAAAAACTGTTTTTT. Its protein is CASSYSTGVREKLFF. The J gene is TRBJ1-4, the V gene TRBV6-5, with TRBD1 matching 8 bases. The V gene's germline CDR1 is MNHEY and CDR2 SVGAGI. Trimming removed 0 bases from V and 8 bases from J; junction bases left unmatched: 5. This CDR3 is 15 amino acids long.

The chain joins TRBV20-1 to TRBJ2-5, with D unresolved. The CDR3 has 10 amino acids. Germline V CDR1 and CDR2: DFQATT, SNEGSKA (reference sequence). Between the trimmed V and J ends, which lost 5 bases and 2 bases, there was a span of 3 bases. In DNA, the CDR3 is TGCAGTGCTGGTCAAGAGACCCAGTACTTC. Protein product: CSAGQETQYF.

This clonotype was observed a few times. The V and J genes are TRBV5-1 and TRBJ2-2, with 10 bases that match TRBD2. The germline V gene encodes CDR1 SGHRS and CDR2 YFSETQ. The J segment lost 4 bases and the V segment lost 2 bases, leaving 2 bases of the junction unmatched. This CDR3 contains 15 residues. The CDR3 spells CASSLLAGTTGELFF. CDR3 nucleotides: TGCGCCAGCAGCTTACTAGCGGGGACCACCGGGGAGCTGTTTTTT.